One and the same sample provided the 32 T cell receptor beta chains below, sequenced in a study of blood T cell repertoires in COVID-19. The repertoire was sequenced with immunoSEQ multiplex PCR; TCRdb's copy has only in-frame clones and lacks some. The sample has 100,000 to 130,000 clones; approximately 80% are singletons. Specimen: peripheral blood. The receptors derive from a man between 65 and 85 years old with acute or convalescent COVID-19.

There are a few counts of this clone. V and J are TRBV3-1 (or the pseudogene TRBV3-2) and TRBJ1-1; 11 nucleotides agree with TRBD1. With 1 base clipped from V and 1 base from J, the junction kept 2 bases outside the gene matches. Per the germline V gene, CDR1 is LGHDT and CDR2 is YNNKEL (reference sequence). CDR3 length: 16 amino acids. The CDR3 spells CASSQGDRGKNTEAFF. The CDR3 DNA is TGTGCCAGCAGCCAAGGGGACAGGGGGAAGAACACTGAAGCTTTCTTT.

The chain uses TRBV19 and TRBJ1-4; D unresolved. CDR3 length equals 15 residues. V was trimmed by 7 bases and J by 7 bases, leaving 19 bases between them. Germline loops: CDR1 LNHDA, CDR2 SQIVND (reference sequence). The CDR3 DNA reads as TGTGCCAGTACTCCGTACGCGGCGGTCCGTGAAAAACTGTTTTTT. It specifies CASTPYAAVREKLFF.

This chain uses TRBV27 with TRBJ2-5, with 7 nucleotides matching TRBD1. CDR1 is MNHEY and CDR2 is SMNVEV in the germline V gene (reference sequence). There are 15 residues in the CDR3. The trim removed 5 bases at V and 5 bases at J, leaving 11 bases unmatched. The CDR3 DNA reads TGTGCCAGCAGTCCCACCCTGGACAGGATCGAGACCCAGTACTTC. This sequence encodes CASSPTLDRIETQYF.

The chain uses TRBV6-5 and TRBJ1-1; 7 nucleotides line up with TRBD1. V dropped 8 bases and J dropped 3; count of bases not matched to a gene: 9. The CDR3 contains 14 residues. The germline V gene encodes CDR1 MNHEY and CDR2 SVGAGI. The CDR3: CASRQGGSYTEAFF. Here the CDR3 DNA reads TGTGCCAGCCGGCAGGGGGGCTCGTACACTGAAGCTTTCTTT.

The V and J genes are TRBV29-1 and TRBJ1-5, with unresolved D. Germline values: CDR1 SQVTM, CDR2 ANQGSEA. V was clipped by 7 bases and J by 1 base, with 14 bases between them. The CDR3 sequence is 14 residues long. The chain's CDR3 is CSAGEGWSNQPQHF. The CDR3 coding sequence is TGCAGCGCTGGGGAGGGCTGGAGCAATCAGCCCCAGCATTTT.

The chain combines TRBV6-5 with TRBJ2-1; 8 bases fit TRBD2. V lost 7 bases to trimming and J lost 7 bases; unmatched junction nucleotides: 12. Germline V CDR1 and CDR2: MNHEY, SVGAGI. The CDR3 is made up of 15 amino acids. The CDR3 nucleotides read TGTGCCAGCACCCCCACTAGCGGTGTTGCGAATGAGCAGTTCTTC. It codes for CASTPTSGVANEQFF.

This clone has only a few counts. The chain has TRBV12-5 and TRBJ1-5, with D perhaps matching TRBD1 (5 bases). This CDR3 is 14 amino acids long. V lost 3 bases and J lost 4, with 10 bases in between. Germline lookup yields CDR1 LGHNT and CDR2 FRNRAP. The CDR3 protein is CASGFWTINQPQHF. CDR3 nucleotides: TGTGCTAGTGGTTTCTGGACAATAAATCAGCCCCAGCATTTT.

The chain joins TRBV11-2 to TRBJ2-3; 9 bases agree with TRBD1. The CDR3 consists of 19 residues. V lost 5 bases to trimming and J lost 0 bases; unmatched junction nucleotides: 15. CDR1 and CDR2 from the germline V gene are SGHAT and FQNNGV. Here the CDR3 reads CASSRWLGRTGASTDTQYF. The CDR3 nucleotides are TGTGCCAGCAGCCGATGGCTAGGTCGGACAGGGGCTAGCACAGATACGCAGTATTTT.

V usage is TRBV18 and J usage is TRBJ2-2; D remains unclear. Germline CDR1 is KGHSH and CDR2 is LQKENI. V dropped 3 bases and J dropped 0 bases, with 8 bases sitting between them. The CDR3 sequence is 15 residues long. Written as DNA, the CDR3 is TGTGCCAGCTCACCCCAACAGACGAACACCGGGGAGCTGTTTTTT. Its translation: CASSPQQTNTGELFF.

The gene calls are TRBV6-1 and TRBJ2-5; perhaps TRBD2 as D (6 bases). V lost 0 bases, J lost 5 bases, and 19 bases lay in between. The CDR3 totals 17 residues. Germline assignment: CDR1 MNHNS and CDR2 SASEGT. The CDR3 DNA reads TGTGCCAGCAGTGAAGCGGGCTGGGGGGTCGACGAGGAGACCCAGTACTTC. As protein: CASSEAGWGVDEETQYF.

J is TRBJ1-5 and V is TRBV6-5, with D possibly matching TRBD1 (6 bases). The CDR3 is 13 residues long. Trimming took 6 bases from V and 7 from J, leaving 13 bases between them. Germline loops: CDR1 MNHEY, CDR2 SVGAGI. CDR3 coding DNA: TGTGCCAGCAGCGACAGGTTCGGGCAGCCCCAGCATTTT. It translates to CASSDRFGQPQHF.

The CDR3 sequence is CASSPRDRGATGNTIYF. The CDR3 nucleotides read TGTGCCAGTAGCCCTCGGGACAGGGGGGCAACTGGAAACACCATATATTTT. V gene TRBV19 combines with J gene TRBJ1-3, with TRBD1 matching 11 bases. The V segment lost 6 bases and the J segment 2 bases; nucleotides outside the gene matches: 9. Germline loops: CDR1 LNHDA, CDR2 SQIVND (reference sequence). CDR3 length equals 17 residues.

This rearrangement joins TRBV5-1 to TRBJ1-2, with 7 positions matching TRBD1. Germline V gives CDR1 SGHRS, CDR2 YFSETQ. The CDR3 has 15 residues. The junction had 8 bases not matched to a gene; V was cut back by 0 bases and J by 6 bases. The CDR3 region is CASSLERAGQHGYTF. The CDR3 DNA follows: TGCGCCAGCAGCTTGGAGCGCGCGGGACAGCATGGCTACACCTTC.

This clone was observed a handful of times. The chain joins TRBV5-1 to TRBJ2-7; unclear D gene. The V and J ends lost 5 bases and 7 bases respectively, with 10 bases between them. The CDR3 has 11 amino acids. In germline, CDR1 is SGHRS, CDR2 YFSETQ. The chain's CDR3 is CASRQNNEQYF. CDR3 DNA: TGCGCCAGCAGACAGAATAATGAGCAGTACTTC.

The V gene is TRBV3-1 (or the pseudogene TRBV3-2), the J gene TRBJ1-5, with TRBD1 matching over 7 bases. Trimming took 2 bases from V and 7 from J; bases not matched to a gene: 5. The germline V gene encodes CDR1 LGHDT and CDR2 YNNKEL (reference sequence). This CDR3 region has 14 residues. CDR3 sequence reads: CASSQYSGGQPQHF. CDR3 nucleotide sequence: TGTGCCAGCAGCCAATATTCAGGGGGGCAGCCCCAGCATTTT.

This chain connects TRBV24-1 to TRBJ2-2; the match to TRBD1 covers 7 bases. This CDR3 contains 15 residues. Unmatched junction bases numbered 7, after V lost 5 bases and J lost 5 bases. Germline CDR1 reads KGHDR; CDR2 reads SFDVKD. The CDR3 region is CATSGGQKNTGELFF. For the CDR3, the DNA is TGTGCCACCAGTGGGGGACAGAAAAATACCGGGGAGCTGTTTTTT.

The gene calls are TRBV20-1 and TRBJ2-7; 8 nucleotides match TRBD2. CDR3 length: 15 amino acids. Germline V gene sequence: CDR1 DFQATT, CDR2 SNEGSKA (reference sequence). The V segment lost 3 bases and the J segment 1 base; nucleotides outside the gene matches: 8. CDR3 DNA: TGCAGTGCTAGTGAGCCGCGGGGGGCATCCTACGAGCAGTACTTC. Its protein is CSASEPRGASYEQYF.

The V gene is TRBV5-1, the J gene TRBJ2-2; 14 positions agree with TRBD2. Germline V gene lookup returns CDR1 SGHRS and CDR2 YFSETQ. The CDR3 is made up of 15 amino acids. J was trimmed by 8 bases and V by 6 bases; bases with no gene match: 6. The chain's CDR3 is CASTRLAGGPGELFF. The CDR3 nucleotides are TGCGCCAGCACGCGACTAGCGGGGGGGCCGGGGGAGCTGTTTTTT.

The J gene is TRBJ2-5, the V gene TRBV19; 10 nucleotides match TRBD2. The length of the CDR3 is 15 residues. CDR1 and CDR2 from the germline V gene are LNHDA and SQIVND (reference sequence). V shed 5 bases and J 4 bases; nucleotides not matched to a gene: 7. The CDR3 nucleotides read TGTGCCAGTAGTGGATCAGCGGGGGGGCGAGAGACCCAGTACTTC. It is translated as CASSGSAGGRETQYF.

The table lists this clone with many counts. CDR3 in amino acids: CASSLDPGGYGYTF. CDR3 bases: TGCGCCAGCAGCTTGGATCCAGGGGGCTATGGCTACACCTTC. V is TRBV5-1 and J is TRBJ1-2; TRBD1 matches 7 bases. The CDR3 loop spans 14 amino acids. Germline CDR1 and CDR2: SGHRS and YFSETQ. V lost 0 bases and J lost 4; bases outside the gene matches: 3.

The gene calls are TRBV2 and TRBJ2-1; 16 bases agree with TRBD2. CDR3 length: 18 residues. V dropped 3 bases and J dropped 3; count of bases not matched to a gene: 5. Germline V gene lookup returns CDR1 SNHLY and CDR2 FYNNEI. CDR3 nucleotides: TGTGCCAGCAGTGAGGCCGGGACTAGCGGGGGGGTCTACAATGAGCAGTTCTTC. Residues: CASSEAGTSGGVYNEQFF.

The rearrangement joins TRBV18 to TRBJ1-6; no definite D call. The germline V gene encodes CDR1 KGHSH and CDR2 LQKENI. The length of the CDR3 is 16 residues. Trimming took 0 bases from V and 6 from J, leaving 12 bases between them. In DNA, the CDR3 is TGTGCCAGCTCACCACCTGAGGCGGAGGGTAATTCACCCCTCCACTTT. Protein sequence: CASSPPEAEGNSPLHF.

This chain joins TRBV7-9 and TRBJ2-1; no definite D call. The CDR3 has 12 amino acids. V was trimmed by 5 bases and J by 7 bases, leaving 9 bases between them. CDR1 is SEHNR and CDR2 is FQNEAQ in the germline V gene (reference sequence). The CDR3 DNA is TGTGCCAGCAGCGGTTACGGGAATGAGCAGTTCTTC. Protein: CASSGYGNEQFF. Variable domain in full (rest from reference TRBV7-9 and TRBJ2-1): DTGVSQNPRHKITKRGQNVTFRCDPISEHNRLYWYRQTLGQGPEFLTYFQNEAQLEKSRLLSDRFSAERPKGSFSTLEIQRTEQGDSAMYLCASSGYGNEQFFGPGTRLTVL.

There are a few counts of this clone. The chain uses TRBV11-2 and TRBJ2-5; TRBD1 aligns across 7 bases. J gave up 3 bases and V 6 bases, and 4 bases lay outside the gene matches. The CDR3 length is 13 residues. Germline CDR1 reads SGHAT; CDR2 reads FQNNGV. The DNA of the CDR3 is TGTGCCAGCAGGGGGACAGCAAAAGAGACCCAGTACTTC. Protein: CASRGTAKETQYF. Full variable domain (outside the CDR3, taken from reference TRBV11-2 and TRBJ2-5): EAGVAQSPRYKIIEKRQSVAFWCNPISGHATLYWYQQILGQGPKLLIQFQNNGVVDDSQLPKDRFSAERLKGVDSTLKIQPAKLEDSAVYLCASRGTAKETQYFGPGTRLLVL.

The DNA of the CDR3 is TGTGCCAGCAGCCTGGGACAGGGCTACCCTGGAAACACCATATATTTT. This encodes CASSLGQGYPGNTIYF. The rearrangement joins TRBV7-8 to TRBJ1-3; TRBD1 matches 9 bases. The V and J ends lost 5 bases and 2 bases, in that order; junction bases with no gene match: 7. Looked up from germline, CDR1 is SGHVS and CDR2 is FQNEAQ. This CDR3 contains 16 residues.

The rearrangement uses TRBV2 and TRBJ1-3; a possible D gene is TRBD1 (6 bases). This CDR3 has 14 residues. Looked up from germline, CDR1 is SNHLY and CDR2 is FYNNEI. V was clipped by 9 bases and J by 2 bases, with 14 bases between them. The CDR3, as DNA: TGTGCCAGTTATCCAGGGGATGCTGGAAACACCATATATTTT. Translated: CASYPGDAGNTIYF.

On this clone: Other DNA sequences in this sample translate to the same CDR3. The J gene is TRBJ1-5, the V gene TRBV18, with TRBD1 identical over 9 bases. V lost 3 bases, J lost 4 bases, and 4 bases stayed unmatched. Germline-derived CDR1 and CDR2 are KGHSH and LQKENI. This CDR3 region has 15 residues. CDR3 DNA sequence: TGTGCCAGCTCACCCCCTGGACAGGGGAATCAGCCCCAGCATTTT. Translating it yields CASSPPGQGNQPQHF.

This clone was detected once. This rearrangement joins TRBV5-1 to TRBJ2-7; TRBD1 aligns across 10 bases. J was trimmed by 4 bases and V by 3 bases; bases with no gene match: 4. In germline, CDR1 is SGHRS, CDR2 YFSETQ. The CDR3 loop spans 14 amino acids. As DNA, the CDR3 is TGCGCCAGCAGCTCGGGGACAGGGGCGTACGAGCAGTACTTC. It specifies CASSSGTGAYEQYF.

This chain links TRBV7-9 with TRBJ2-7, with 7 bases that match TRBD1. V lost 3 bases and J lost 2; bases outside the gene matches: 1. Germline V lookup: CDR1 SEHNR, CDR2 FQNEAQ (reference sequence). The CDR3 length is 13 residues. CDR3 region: CASSFGTAYEQYF. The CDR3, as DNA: TGTGCCAGCAGCTTCGGGACAGCCTACGAGCAGTACTTC.

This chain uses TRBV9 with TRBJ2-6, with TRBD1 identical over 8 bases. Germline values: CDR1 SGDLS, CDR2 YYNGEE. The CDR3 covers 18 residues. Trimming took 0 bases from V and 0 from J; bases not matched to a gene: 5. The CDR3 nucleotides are TGTGCCAGCAGCGTAGAAAGGGACAGGACCTCTGGGGCCAACGTCCTGACTTTC. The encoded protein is CASSVERDRTSGANVLTF.

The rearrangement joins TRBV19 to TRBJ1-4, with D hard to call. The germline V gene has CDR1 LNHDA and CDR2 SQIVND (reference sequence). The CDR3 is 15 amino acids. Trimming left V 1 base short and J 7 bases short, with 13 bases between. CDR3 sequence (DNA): TGTGCCAGTAGTATAGTTCAGGTCCCCGGTGAAAAACTGTTTTTT. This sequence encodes CASSIVQVPGEKLFF.

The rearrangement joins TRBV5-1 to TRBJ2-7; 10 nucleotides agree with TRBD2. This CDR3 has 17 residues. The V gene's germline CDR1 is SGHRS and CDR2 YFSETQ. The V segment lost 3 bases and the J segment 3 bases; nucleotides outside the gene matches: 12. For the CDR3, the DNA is TGCGCCAGCAGCTATACTACCAGCGGGGGGGCCATCTACGAGCAGTACTTC. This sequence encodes CASSYTTSGGAIYEQYF.